Presented here are 19 T cell receptor beta chains from one specimen sequenced in a study. Using its own MiXCR run on the RT-PCR reads, TCRdb lists one record per CDR3 protein. Found here are around 700,000 distinct CDR3 sequences, about 14% of them singletons; the top ten hold just over 3.5%. Sequences were obtained from memory CD4+ T cells from blood. All receptors come from a female donor in good health, serving as a healthy control.

About this clonotype itself: This could be a read error, since a much larger clone is one nucleotide away. CDR3 sequence (DNA): TGCGCCAGCAGCTACGGGGACAGCACAGATACGCAGTATTTT. Its translation: CASSYGDSTDTQYF. The V gene is TRBV5-1, the J gene TRBJ2-3; D may match TRBD1 or TRBD2 (5 bases each). The CDR3 has 14 amino acids. V lost 3 bases, J lost 0 bases, and 8 bases lay in between. Germline V gene lookup returns CDR1 SGHRS and CDR2 YFSETQ.

The chain carries TRBV7-2 and TRBJ1-2; 7 bases align to TRBD1. This CDR3 is built from 14 residues. The V gene end was trimmed by 6 bases and the J gene end by 6 bases; junction bases not matched to a gene: 10. Germline V CDR1 and CDR2: SGHTA, FQGNSA. The CDR3 is CASSLNRDRNGYTF. The CDR3, as DNA: TGTGCCAGCAGTTTAAACCGGGACAGAAATGGCTACACCTTC.

This clonotype showed up just a few times. The rearrangement uses TRBV10-3 and TRBJ2-1; 11 bases line up with TRBD2. CDR1 and CDR2 (germline): ENHRY, SYGVKD. With 6 bases clipped from V and 7 bases from J, the junction kept 8 bases outside the gene matches. The CDR3 has 15 residues. The CDR3 sequence is CAISVGLAGPNEQFF. CDR3 DNA sequence: TGTGCCATCAGCGTAGGACTAGCGGGTCCTAATGAGCAGTTCTTC.

Only a few counts were recorded for this clonotype. The J gene is TRBJ1-1, the V gene TRBV3-1; no reliable D call. The ends were cut back, 1 base at V and 1 base at J, with 7 bases in the middle. The CDR3 spans 14 residues. Germline V gives CDR1 LGHDT, CDR2 YNNKEL (reference sequence). The CDR3 sequence is CASSQGLENTEAFF. CDR3 sequence (DNA): TGTGCCAGCAGCCAAGGGTTGGAGAACACTGAAGCTTTCTTT.

CDR3 protein: CASSLRGAEGSPLHF. In DNA, the CDR3 is TGTGCCAGCAGCCTCAGAGGGGCTGAAGGTTCACCCCTCCACTTT. The chain combines TRBV6-6 with TRBJ1-6, with D tentatively TRBD1 (5 bases). The CDR3 is 15 residues long. Germline assignment: CDR1 MNHNY and CDR2 SVGAGI (reference sequence). V dropped 6 bases and J dropped 9 bases, with 18 bases sitting between them.

This clonotype was seen many times. This chain connects TRBV28 to TRBJ1-5, with a weak D call TRBD1 (5 bases). Trimming pared 8 bases from V and 5 bases from J, leaving 19 bases between. The germline gives CDR1 MDHEN, CDR2 SYDVKM. CDR3 length equals 15 residues. The CDR3 region has the DNA TGTGCCAGCGGCTCGCGACAGCGAGAATATCAGCCCCAGCATTTT. This sequence encodes CASGSRQREYQPQHF.

This chain connects TRBV4-1 to TRBJ2-1, with D perhaps TRBD2 (5 bases). The germline V and J ends were trimmed by 0 bases and 12 bases, with 18 bases remaining between them. The CDR3 totals 15 residues. Germline V gene sequence: CDR1 MGHRA, CDR2 YSYEKL. CDR3 loop: CASSQEAVGIEGQFF. CDR3 sequence (DNA): TGCGCCAGCAGCCAAGAGGCTGTCGGGATAGAGGGGCAGTTCTTC.

This clonotype was seen only a few times. V is TRBV19 and J is TRBJ2-1, with 12 bases aligning to TRBD2. The CDR3 is 16 amino acids. V dropped 4 bases and J dropped 10; count of bases not matched to a gene: 11. Germline V lookup: CDR1 LNHDA, CDR2 SQIVND (reference sequence). CDR3: CASSTRLAGDLREQFF. Here the CDR3 DNA reads TGTGCCAGTAGTACCCGACTAGCGGGGGACCTCCGGGAGCAGTTCTTC.

V is TRBV15 and J is TRBJ2-3; 9 nucleotides align to TRBD2. Germline V gene data show CDR1 as LNHNV and CDR2 as YYDKDF (reference sequence). The CDR3 consists of 16 residues. The junction had 7 bases not matched to a gene; V was cut back by 0 bases and J by 6 bases. The CDR3 bases are TGTGCCACCAGCAGAGAATCGACTAGCGGAGATGATACGCAGTATTTT. It yields the protein CATSRESTSGDDTQYF.

This clonotype occurred many times. This chain joins TRBV7-3 and TRBJ2-7, with 7 nucleotides matching TRBD2. Germline V CDR1 and CDR2: SGHTA, FQGTGA. The CDR3 contains 14 residues. V dropped 5 bases and J dropped 3; count of bases not matched to a gene: 7. CDR3 DNA sequence: TGTGCCAGCAGCGTGAGTGGCGGGAGCTACGAGCAGTACTTC. This sequence encodes CASSVSGGSYEQYF.

The rearrangement links TRBV6-5 to TRBJ1-2; possibly TRBD1 for D (5 bases). The CDR3 is 13 residues long. CDR1 and CDR2 from the germline V gene are MNHEY and SVGAGI. V was trimmed by 1 base and J by 2 bases, leaving 5 bases between them. The DNA of the CDR3 is TGTGCCAGCAGTTACTACAGGAACTATGGCTACACCTTC. Amino acids: CASSYYRNYGYTF.

This clonotype was seen repeatedly, ten times or more. The rearrangement uses TRBV10-3 and TRBJ2-5; TRBD1 is a possible D gene (6 bases). Trimming stripped 7 bases from V and 5 bases from J, with 20 bases between. Germline CDR1 ENHRY, CDR2 SYGVKD. This CDR3 comprises 15 residues. The CDR3, as DNA: TGTGCCATCAACGCCGGGTCAGGGGAGTTGGAGACCCAGTACTTC. It specifies CAINAGSGELETQYF.

This clonotype was counted only a few times. This chain joins TRBV12-5 and TRBJ2-5; the D gene is possibly TRBD1 (5 bases). Germline V lookup: CDR1 LGHNT, CDR2 FRNRAP. The V end lost 3 bases, the J end lost 3 bases, and 8 bases lay between the germline ends. The CDR3 has 13 amino acids. The CDR3 loop is CASGLGVEETQYF. Written as DNA, the CDR3 is TGTGCTAGTGGTTTAGGGGTGGAAGAGACCCAGTACTTC.

This clonotype was observed a few times. The chain has TRBV6-2 or TRBV6-3 and TRBJ2-1; 8 bases line up with TRBD2. The CDR3 loop spans 14 amino acids. The trim removed 10 bases at V and 2 bases at J, leaving 7 bases unmatched. Per the germline V gene, CDR1 is MNHEY and CDR2 is SVGEGT. The CDR3 DNA reads TGTGCCACCGATAGCGGGACCACCTACAATGAGCAGTTCTTC. Translation: CATDSGTTYNEQFF.

The chain couples TRBV24-1 to TRBJ1-6, with no clear D. Trimming took 9 bases from V and 9 from J, leaving 17 bases between them. CDR1 is KGHDR and CDR2 is SFDVKD in the germline V gene. The CDR3 is 14 residues long. The CDR3 loop reads CATRGKREGSPLHF. In DNA form, the CDR3 reads TGTGCCACCCGAGGAAAGAGAGAAGGTTCACCCCTCCACTTT.

The chain employs TRBV7-2 and TRBJ1-3; a weak D match, TRBD1 (6 bases). Germline loops: CDR1 SGHTA, CDR2 FQGNSA. CDR3 size: 15 residues. The V end lost 5 bases, the J end lost 0 bases, and 11 bases lay between the germline ends. DNA for the CDR3: TGTGCCAGCAGCGCCACAGGGTTCTCTGGAAACACCATATATTTT. Translating gives CASSATGFSGNTIYF.

This clonotype was seen at least ten times. The CDR3 spells CASSLGATAQETQYF. The CDR3 coding sequence is TGCGCCAGCAGCTTGGGAGCGACGGCACAAGAGACCCAGTACTTC. This sequence joins TRBV5-1 and TRBJ2-5; D remains unclear. Trimming took 0 bases from V and 2 from J, leaving 11 bases between them. The CDR3 has 15 residues. Germline CDR1 and CDR2: SGHRS and YFSETQ.

This clonotype was detected a few times. The V and J genes are TRBV6-2 or TRBV6-3 and TRBJ2-7; possibly TRBD2 for D (6 bases). The CDR3 runs to 14 residues. V was cut by 10 bases and J by 3 bases, with 19 bases left in between. Germline values: CDR1 MNHEY, CDR2 SVGEGT. This chain's CDR3 is CATRERGGVYEQYF. For the CDR3, the DNA is TGTGCCACGAGGGAACGTGGAGGGGTCTACGAGCAGTACTTC.

The sample holds a few counts of this clonotype. V is TRBV11-3 and J is TRBJ2-2; D is ambiguous. CDR3 length: 15 residues. The ends were cut back, 1 base at V and 2 bases at J, with 8 bases in the middle. Germline-derived CDR1 and CDR2 are SGHNT and YENEEA. CDR3 nucleotide sequence: TGTGCCAGCAGCTTAGGTTTCTCCAACACCGGGGAGCTGTTTTTT. Translated, it gives CASSLGFSNTGELFF.